The T cell receptor (beta chain) under discussion was sequenced for a study of blood T cell repertoires in COVID-19. The repertoire was sequenced with immunoSEQ multiplex PCR; TCRdb's copy has only in-frame clones and lacks some. This sample carries about 280,000 clones, roughly nine tenths of them seen once, and the ten largest clones take less than 1%. V was pared by 2 bases and J by 2 bases, with 14 bases of the junction left unmatched. Germline V gene lookup returns CDR1 LGHDT and CDR2 YNNKEL (reference sequence). This CDR3 spans 20 amino acids. The source material was peripheral blood. The clonotype was recovered from a woman aged 40 to 55 who had recovered from COVID-19. The chain is built from TRBV3-1 (or the pseudogene TRBV3-2) and TRBJ2-4, with 11 nucleotides matching TRBD2. The CDR3 DNA sequence: TGTGCCAGCAGCCAATTAGTGGGACTAGCGGACCCCGGGACCAAAAACATTCAGTACTTC. This encodes CASSQLVGLADPGTKNIQYF.